Shown below are 6 T cell receptor beta chains from a single sample sequenced in a study of cytotoxic CD8 clonotypes in ibrutinib-treated CLL. Assay used: immunoSEQ multiplex PCR; TCRdb lists only in-frame clones, some missing. The sample includes around 15,000 clones, roughly two thirds of them seen just once. Sequences were derived from PBMCs, sampled before ibrutinib treatment. These receptors came from a human donor with chronic lymphocytic leukemia.

In its sample, this clone was seen a few times. V and J are TRBV28 and TRBJ1-6; 7 nucleotides agree with TRBD1. The trim removed 7 bases at V and 10 bases at J, leaving 10 bases unmatched. CDR3 size: 14 residues. Germline CDR1 and CDR2: MDHEN and SYDVKM. Written as DNA, the CDR3 is TGTGCCAGCACTCCCGGGGACAGAGAGTCACCCCTCCACTTT. Residues: CASTPGDRESPLHF.

This clone has a handful of counts. This chain connects TRBV10-3 to TRBJ2-5, with TRBD2 identical over 8 bases. This CDR3 has 17 residues. With V trimmed by 0 bases and J by 5 bases, 11 bases remained unmatched. CDR1 is ENHRY, CDR2 SYGVKD, per germline. CDR3 coding DNA: TGTGCCATCAGTGAGTCGATTAGCGGGGCTTCCGGGGAGACCCAGTACTTC. Translated: CAISESISGASGETQYF.

The rearrangement joins TRBV11-2 to TRBJ2-7, with D unclear. CDR1 and CDR2 (germline): SGHAT, FQNNGV. The CDR3 runs 10 residues. Trimming removed 11 bases from V and 6 bases from J, with 11 bases in between. The chain's CDR3 is CAGTAPEQYF. The DNA of the CDR3 is TGTGCCGGAACGGCTCCCGAGCAGTACTTC. Complete variable domain (other parts from reference TRBV11-2 and TRBJ2-7): EAGVAQSPRYKIIEKRQSVAFWCNPISGHATLYWYQQILGQGPKLLIQFQNNGVVDDSQLPKDRFSAERLKGVDSTLKIQPAKLEDSAVYLCAGTAPEQYFGPGTRLTVT.

J is TRBJ1-1 and V is TRBV27; D gene uncertain. The CDR3 runs 14 residues. Germline V gene data show CDR1 as MNHEY and CDR2 as SMNVEV (reference sequence). V lost 2 bases and J lost 1, with 8 bases in between. CDR3 region: CASSLMGPNTEAFF. The CDR3 bases are TGTGCCAGCAGTTTAATGGGCCCGAACACTGAAGCTTTCTTT.

The chain is built from TRBV2 and TRBJ2-2, with D unclear. Germline V gene data show CDR1 as SNHLY and CDR2 as FYNNEI. Trimming pared 0 bases from V and 7 bases from J, leaving 18 bases between. The CDR3 runs 17 residues. CDR3 in amino acids: CASSEARTPQDGGELFF. DNA for the CDR3: TGTGCCAGCAGTGAAGCAAGAACCCCCCAAGATGGCGGGGAGCTGTTTTTT.

This sequence joins TRBV18 and TRBJ2-5, with D maybe TRBD2 (5 bases). The CDR3 runs 12 residues. Looked up from germline, CDR1 is KGHSH and CDR2 is LQKENI. The ends were cut back, 2 bases at V and 5 bases at J, with 6 bases in the middle. The CDR3 is CASSPREETQYF. In DNA, the CDR3 is TGTGCCAGCTCACCAAGGGAGGAGACCCAGTACTTC.